The 18 T cell receptor beta chains reported below all come from one sample, sequenced in a study of T cell clonotyping in hematopoietic cell transplantation. Time point: recipient sample about 28 days before transplant, after cytoreduction. Here immunoSEQ multiplex PCR was the method, and the copy in TCRdb shows in-frame clones only, minus some. The sample records approximately 42,000 clones, around 85% being singletons. The sample in question was peripheral blood mononuclear cells, obtained before stem cell transplant. The receptors come from a man aged 55 to 70 with acute myeloid leukemia. Some clones in this sample may be carry-over from other donors' samples.

CDR3: CASSLWEGRAGNTIYF. The CDR3, as DNA: TGTGCCAGCAGTTTATGGGAGGGAAGGGCTGGAAACACCATATATTTT. The chain recombines TRBV28 with TRBJ1-3; the D is unclear. CDR1 MDHEN and CDR2 SYDVKM come from the germline V gene. Trimming took 0 bases from V and 2 from J, leaving 11 bases between them. The length of the CDR3 is 16 residues.

This clone was picked up a small number of times. The chain links TRBV5-1 to TRBJ1-2; possible D gene TRBD1, 5 bases. Trimming cost V 4 bases and J 5 bases, with 12 bases left between them. The CDR3 consists of 13 residues. Germline-derived CDR1 and CDR2 are SGHRS and YFSETQ. In DNA, the CDR3 is TGCGCCAGCAGCCCGGAGGGGAGGTATGGCTACACCTTC. It yields the protein CASSPEGRYGYTF.

The chain carries TRBV19 and TRBJ1-1; D uncertain. Trimming stripped 6 bases from V and 0 bases from J, with 8 bases between. Germline values: CDR1 LNHDA, CDR2 SQIVND (reference sequence). The CDR3 runs 13 residues. CDR3 sequence (DNA): TGTGCCAGTAGGAGGAGGGTGAACACTGAAGCTTTCTTT. Encoded protein: CASRRRVNTEAFF.

The chain has TRBV4-3 and TRBJ2-7; D is tentatively TRBD1 or TRBD2 (5 bases each). The length of the CDR3 is 14 residues. Germline V gene lookup returns CDR1 LGHNA and CDR2 YSLEER. V lost 5 bases and J lost 4, with 15 bases in between. The CDR3 coding sequence is TGCGCCAGCAGCGCTGCCCAGGGACCTTACGAGCAGTACTTC. This gives the protein CASSAAQGPYEQYF.

The chain is built from TRBV6-5 and TRBJ2-7; TRBD1 matches 7 bases. The CDR3 is made up of 14 amino acids. V dropped 5 bases and J dropped 3; count of bases not matched to a gene: 7. Germline V CDR1 and CDR2: MNHEY, SVGAGI. CDR3 residues: CASSERGPLYEQYF. The DNA for the CDR3 is TGTGCCAGCAGTGAGAGGGGGCCGCTCTACGAGCAGTACTTC.

The rearrangement links TRBV28 to TRBJ2-7; tentative D call: TRBD2 (5 bases). Per germline, CDR1 MDHEN and CDR2 SYDVKM. Trimming shortened V by 8 bases and J by 6 bases, and 14 bases separated the two germline ends. The length of the CDR3 is 12 residues. The CDR3 is CASGGRGFEQYF. The CDR3 region has the DNA TGTGCCAGCGGAGGTCGCGGATTCGAGCAGTACTTC. Filled out from reference TRBV28 and TRBJ2-7, the complete variable domain reads DVKVTQSSRYLVKRTGEKVFLECVQDMDHENMFWYRQDPGLGLRLIYFSYDVKMKEKGDIPEGYSVSREKKERFSLILESASTNQTSMYLCASGGRGFEQYFGPGTRLTVT.

The V gene is TRBV6-1, the J gene TRBJ1-1; maybe TRBD1 (6 bases). Germline V gives CDR1 MNHNS, CDR2 SASEGT. The CDR3 is 14 amino acids. Trimming left V 5 bases short and J 4 bases short, with 14 bases between. CDR3 nucleotides: TGTGCCAGCAGTACACAGGGTATTAGCACTGAAGCTTTCTTT. It specifies CASSTQGISTEAFF.

The sample holds a few counts of this clone. CDR3 nucleotide sequence: TGTGCCAGCAGCTTAAGGAATTCACCCCTCCACTTT. The encoded protein is CASSLRNSPLHF. The chain couples TRBV7-6 to TRBJ1-6; D is unclear. V lost 2 bases and J 7 bases, leaving 3 bases between the germline ends. CDR1 and CDR2 (germline): SGHVS, FNYEAQ. The CDR3 loop spans 12 amino acids. The full variable domain, with the rest looked up from reference TRBV7-6 and TRBJ1-6, is GAGVSQSPRYKVTKRGQDVALRCDPISGHVSLYWYRQALGQGPEFLTYFNYEAQQDKSGLPNDRFSAERPEGSISTLTIQRTEQRDSAMYRCASSLRNSPLHFGNGTRLTVT.

The rearrangement joins TRBV4-2 to TRBJ2-7; D may be TRBD2 (5 bases). Between the trimmed V and J ends, which lost 1 base and 3 bases, there was a span of 13 bases. The CDR3 spans 15 residues. Germline V CDR1 and CDR2: LGHNA, YNFKEQ. CDR3 loop: CASSQAGSGSYEQYF. DNA for the CDR3: TGTGCCAGCAGCCAAGCGGGAAGCGGAAGCTACGAGCAGTACTTC.

The J gene is TRBJ1-4, the V gene TRBV14, with D hard to call. Trimming pared 4 bases from V and 8 bases from J, leaving 11 bases between. The CDR3 runs to 13 residues. CDR1 and CDR2 (germline): SGHDN, FVKESK. This chain's CDR3 is CASSPDPREKLFF. In nucleotides, the CDR3 is TGTGCCAGCAGCCCGGACCCGAGGGAAAAACTGTTTTTT.

The CDR3 loop is CASSGPGFRSEAFF. CDR3 coding DNA: TGTGCCAGCAGTGGCCCAGGGTTTAGGTCTGAAGCTTTCTTT. This chain joins TRBV6-5 and TRBJ1-1, with TRBD1 as a possible D gene (5 bases). There are 14 residues in the CDR3. Looked up from germline, CDR1 is MNHEY and CDR2 is SVGAGI. V was cut by 5 bases and J by 6 bases, with 16 bases left in between.

This clone was counted only a few times. V usage is TRBV7-9 and J usage is TRBJ1-2; D perhaps matches TRBD1 (5 bases). This CDR3 has 12 amino acids. The germline CDR1 and CDR2 sequences are SEHNR and FQNEAQ (reference sequence). V lost 7 bases, J lost 8 bases, and 14 bases lay in between. CDR3 nucleotides: TGTGCCAGCACTATGGGTGAGGGGGGCTACACCTTC. Residues: CASTMGEGGYTF.

The gene calls are TRBV9 and TRBJ2-1, with 15 bases matching TRBD2. The CDR3 spans 17 residues. Germline CDR1 and CDR2: SGDLS and YYNGEE. V shed 0 bases and J 8 bases; nucleotides not matched to a gene: 6. This chain's CDR3 is CASSVDPGLAGGDEQFF. The CDR3 bases are TGTGCCAGCAGCGTAGATCCCGGACTAGCGGGGGGGGATGAGCAGTTCTTC.

V is TRBV5-1 and J is TRBJ1-5; perhaps TRBD1 as D (6 bases). V was trimmed by 4 bases and J by 7 bases, leaving 15 bases between them. The CDR3 length is 14 residues. Germline V gene data show CDR1 as SGHRS and CDR2 as YFSETQ. The chain's CDR3 is CASSAGDTEQPQHF. The CDR3 nucleotides are TGCGCCAGCAGCGCGGGGGACACGGAACAGCCCCAGCATTTT.

This clone was counted a single time. This chain links TRBV10-3 with TRBJ2-7, with 8 bases fitting TRBD1. The CDR3 is 15 residues long. With V trimmed by 4 bases and J by 1 base, 6 bases remained unmatched. CDR1 ENHRY and CDR2 SYGVKD come from the germline V gene. Here the CDR3 DNA reads TGTGCCATCAGTGGCCCGGACAGGGCTTCCTACGAGCAGTACTTC. Translating gives CAISGPDRASYEQYF.

CDR3 in amino acids: CASRSGSGGVDGELFF. CDR3 bases: TGTGCCAGCAGATCTGGGAGCGGGGGTGTGGACGGGGAGCTGTTTTTT. The gene calls are TRBV9 and TRBJ2-2; TRBD2 matches 8 bases. The V gene end was trimmed by 5 bases and the J gene end by 7 bases; junction bases not matched to a gene: 13. Germline V gene data show CDR1 as SGDLS and CDR2 as YYNGEE. The CDR3 is 16 amino acids. Variable domain in full (rest from reference TRBV9 and TRBJ2-2): DSGVTQTPKHLITATGQRVTLRCSPRSGDLSVYWYQQSLDQGLQFLIQYYNGEERAKGNILERFSAQQFPDLHSELNLSSLELGDSALYFCASRSGSGGVDGELFFGEGSRLTVL.

The chain links TRBV30 to TRBJ1-2, with 7 bases aligning to TRBD1. CDR3 length equals 13 residues. CDR1 GTSNPN and CDR2 SVGIG come from the germline V gene (reference sequence). V gave up 4 bases and J gave up 3 bases; unmatched junction bases: 5. Here the CDR3 DNA reads TGTGCCTGGACGACAGGGATAGACTATGGCTACACCTTC. The encoded protein is CAWTTGIDYGYTF. Filled out from reference TRBV30 and TRBJ1-2, the complete variable domain reads SQTIHQWPATLVQPVGSPLSLECTVEGTSNPNLYWYRQAAGRGLQLLFYSVGIGQISSEVPQNLSASRPQDRQFILSSKKLLLSDSGFYLCAWTTGIDYGYTFGSGTRLTVV.

The V gene is TRBV7-2, the J gene TRBJ1-2, with D hard to call. V lost 2 bases and J 4 bases, leaving 5 bases between the germline ends. This CDR3 has 12 amino acids. Per the germline V gene, CDR1 is SGHTA and CDR2 is FQGNSA. The CDR3 DNA sequence: TGTGCCAGCAGCTTATACGTCTATGGCTACACCTTC. Translating gives CASSLYVYGYTF.